This record concerns one T cell receptor (beta chain) sequence. Its antigen remains unidentified. A second PCR, run for about 7 to 11 cycles, used a sample-barcoded 5' primer plus a J-beta primer mix. TCRdb reanalysed the 5' RACE reads using MiXCR and keeps one entry per CDR3 protein. This sample carries hundreds of thousands of distinct CDR3 sequences, under 25% of them seen once, and the ten largest clones take 3% to 4.5%. Around 9.5 milliliters of peripheral blood were drawn from each donor. This CDR3 is 15 amino acids long. Losses at the gene ends were 0 bases for V and 6 bases for J; bases not matched to a gene: 5. In germline, CDR1 is LNHNV, CDR2 YYDKDF (reference sequence). These data belong to a study of blood T cells in healthy people across ages. Study-level findings and limits: Aged donors had fewer naive CD4+ cells and lower diversity than long-lived donors.

The receptor was isolated from a man between 65 and 85 years old in good health. The genes are TRBV15 and TRBJ2-1; the match to TRBD2 covers 7 bases. Sequencing input: blood. The CDR3 is CATSREKLAANEQFF. The CDR3 DNA reads as TGTGCCACCAGCAGAGAAAAGCTAGCGGCCAATGAGCAGTTCTTC.